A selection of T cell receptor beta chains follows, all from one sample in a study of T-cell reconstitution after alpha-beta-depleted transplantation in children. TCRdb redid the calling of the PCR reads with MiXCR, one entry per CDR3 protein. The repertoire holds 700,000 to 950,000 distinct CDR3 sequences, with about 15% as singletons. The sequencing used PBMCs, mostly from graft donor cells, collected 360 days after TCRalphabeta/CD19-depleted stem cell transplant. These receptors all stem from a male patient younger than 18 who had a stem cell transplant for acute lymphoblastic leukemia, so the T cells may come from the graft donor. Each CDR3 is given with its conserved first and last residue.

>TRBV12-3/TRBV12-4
CASWGGDQPQHF
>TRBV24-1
CATSDLTSGGYNEQFF
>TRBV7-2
CASSLGQGWYGYTF
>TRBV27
CASSFGDTSYEQYF
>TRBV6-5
CASSYAAGSNQPQHF
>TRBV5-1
CASRHWVARETEAFF
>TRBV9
CASSRRPGTGLSTSYEQYF
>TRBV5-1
CASSLIASLETQYF
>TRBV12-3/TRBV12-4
CASSFDGTDYNEQFF
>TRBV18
CASSFLAGSPRYEQYF
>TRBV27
CARYQAEKLFF
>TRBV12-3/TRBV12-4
CASTLPGTGATGELFF
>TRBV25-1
CASSERAPYEQYF
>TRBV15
CATSSSGDQETQYF
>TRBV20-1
CSAWTSGYNEQFF
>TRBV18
CASSQEGVARFF
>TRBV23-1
CASTLRDRGPDTQYF
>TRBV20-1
CSATPGTGSSEAFF
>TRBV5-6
CASSLIGGSETQYF
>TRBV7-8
CASRAPDAGGYTF
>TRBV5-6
CASSLGTPQETQYF
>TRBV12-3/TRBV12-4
CASSLSEVRLAAYNEQFF
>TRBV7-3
CASSLVDREEVKDTQYF
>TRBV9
CASSPIGGTGNEQYF
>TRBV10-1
CASSESLLPGESTDTQYF
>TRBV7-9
CASSPWASGPSYEQYF
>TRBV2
CASTDRVTDTQYF
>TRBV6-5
CASSYGRGLNTEAFF
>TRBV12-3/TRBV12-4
CASSFPTEGSYNEQFF
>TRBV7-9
CASSSGSPYEQYF
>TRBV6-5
CASGGHLLRGELFF
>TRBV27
CASSPHPLAGGGTGELFF
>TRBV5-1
CASSSGTLYEQYF
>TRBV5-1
CASREVTYSYNEQFF
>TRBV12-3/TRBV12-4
CASTKPRGHGWTEAFF
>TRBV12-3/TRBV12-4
CASVTGQGHVSEAFF
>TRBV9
CASSSSGLPGELFF
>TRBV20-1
CSAGGAGSHGKNIQYF
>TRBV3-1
CASSQVLMGVTDTQYF
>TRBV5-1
CASSWTGWLLKEKLFF
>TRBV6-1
CASSGLGGRSYEQYF
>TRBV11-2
CASTLLTGFGTDTQYF
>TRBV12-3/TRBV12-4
CASTLGLVEREQYF
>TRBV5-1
CASSGSPGTGIGDGYTF
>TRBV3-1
CASSDGLAGLSRETQYF
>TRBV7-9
CASSVTGQGVLTDTQYF
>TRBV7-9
CASRPPGGYAETQYF
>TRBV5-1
CASSMTGGPTDTQYF
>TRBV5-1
CASSTPTVYGYTF
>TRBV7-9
CASSDGLADAYEQYF
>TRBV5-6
CASGPLGSYNEQFF
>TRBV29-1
CSVDQANTEAFF
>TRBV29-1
CSVFASDYEQYF